The subject of this entry is one TCR beta chain. Antigen unknown. Germline values: CDR1 KGHSY, CDR2 FQNENV. The CDR3 has 17 amino acids. Trimming cost V 1 base and J 5 bases; bases outside gene matches: 6. Patients had blood sampled at baseline and again on cycle 4 day 1 and cycle 7 day 1. The protocol was immunoSEQ multiplex PCR, while the TCRdb copy is restricted to in-frame clones and leaves out a portion. Of 70,000 to 95,000 clones listed, 92% are singletons. This entry comes from a study of OX40 agonist ivuxolimab in advanced cancers. Study information: Participants could have had prior anti-PD-1, anti-PD-L1 or anti-CTLA-4 therapy, and around 40% had some.

Findings of the study overall: At doses 0.1 to 3.0 mg/kg, CD4+ and CD8+ clones expanded.

The V and J genes are TRBV16 and TRBJ2-1; 12 bases align to TRBD2. The source of this sequence is an adult with an advanced solid tumor such as melanoma, head and neck, liver or kidney cancer. The source material was CD4+ or CD8+ T cells sorted from blood, sampled in a trial of the OX40 agonist ivuxolimab. CDR3 bases: TGTGCCAGCAGCCAATATGGAGGACTAGCGGGAAACAATGAGCAGTTCTTC. It encodes CASSQYGGLAGNNEQFF.